These 27 T cell receptor beta chains came from one sample sequenced in a study of regulatory T cells in long-lasting Graves disease. Arm-PCR of CDR3 regions and iRepertoire HTBI primers were used to build TCR beta libraries. TCRdb reanalysed the multiplex PCR reads using MiXCR and keeps one entry per CDR3 protein. The table includes over 450,000 distinct CDR3 sequences, about 11% detected once. The time point: newly diagnosed GD, antithyroid drugs for less than 3 months. Scientists built the TCR library using RNA that was extracted from PBMCs. These same data were also listed under a study on T cells in Graves' hyperthyroidism and ophthalmopathy.

Sample: peripheral blood mononuclear cells (PBMCs), taken at new diagnosis, from a patient treated with antithyroid drugs. All receptors come from a woman younger than 45 with Graves disease.

This clonotype was seen ten or more times. The chain's CDR3 is CASSTWGETQYF. DNA of the CDR3: TGTGCCAGCTCAACCTGGGGGGAGACCCAGTACTTC. The chain couples TRBV2 to TRBJ2-5; either TRBD1 or TRBD2 may supply D (5 bases each). This CDR3 comprises 12 residues. V dropped 8 bases and J dropped 5 bases, with 12 bases sitting between them. Germline CDR1 reads SNHLY; CDR2 reads FYNNEI.

This chain uses TRBV5-5 with TRBJ1-1; D is unclear. V was shortened by 4 bases and J by 6 bases, with 13 bases between the two germline ends. CDR3 length: 13 amino acids. Germline CDR1 and CDR2: SGHKS and YYEKEE (reference sequence). The CDR3 coding sequence is TGTGCCAGCAGCATTTCGACACGGGCTGAAGCTTTCTTT. It is translated as CASSISTRAEAFF.

This clonotype was counted ten times or more. V gene TRBV10-3 combines with J gene TRBJ2-1; 9 positions match TRBD2. The CDR3 extends over 17 amino acids. Germline V gene lookup returns CDR1 ENHRY and CDR2 SYGVKD. Unmatched junction bases numbered 8, after V lost 0 bases and J lost 5 bases. Here the CDR3 reads CAISESKASGDNNEQFF. CDR3 nucleotides: TGTGCCATCAGTGAGTCCAAAGCTAGCGGGGACAACAATGAGCAGTTCTTC.

This clonotype was counted many times. At one end, the junction sequence differs from germline, possibly due to a read error. The chain carries TRBV11-2 and TRBJ1-1; 10 bases line up with TRBD1. This CDR3 is 15 amino acids long. Germline values: CDR1 SGHAT, CDR2 FQNNGV. The CDR3 protein is CASTLVRDRGTEAFF. The CDR3 region has the DNA TGTGCCAGCACCTTAGTCCGGGACAGGGGCACTGAAGCTTTCTTT.

The J gene is TRBJ2-1, the V gene TRBV30, with a weak D call TRBD2 (6 bases). Germline loops: CDR1 GTSNPN, CDR2 SVGIG (reference sequence). V dropped 1 base and J dropped 2 bases, with 12 bases sitting between them. There are 15 residues in the CDR3. In nucleotides, the CDR3 is TGTGCCTGGAGTGGGCTAGCGCGTACCTACAATGAGCAGTTCTTC. This sequence encodes CAWSGLARTYNEQFF.

This clonotype was counted ten times or more. This rearrangement joins TRBV28 to TRBJ1-5; D not resolved. Germline V gene lookup returns CDR1 MDHEN and CDR2 SYDVKM. The CDR3 length is 13 residues. V dropped 7 bases and J dropped 2 bases, with 9 bases sitting between them. The CDR3 DNA sequence: TGTGCCAGCAAGGACGTGGGCAATCAGCCCCAGCATTTT. Amino acid sequence: CASKDVGNQPQHF.

This clonotype has a count of ten or more. This chain links TRBV13 with TRBJ1-1; no definite D call. Trimming pared 2 bases from V and 4 bases from J, leaving 5 bases between. Germline CDR1 is PRHDT and CDR2 is FYEKMQ (reference sequence). This CDR3 is 12 amino acids long. The CDR3 protein is CASSLRTTEAFF. CDR3 DNA: TGTGCCAGCAGCTTAAGGACCACTGAAGCTTTCTTT.

At least ten counts were recorded for this clonotype. V is TRBV5-1 and J is TRBJ1-1; D uncertain. In germline, CDR1 is SGHRS, CDR2 YFSETQ. The CDR3 sequence is 14 residues long. Trimming took 1 base from V and 3 from J, leaving 10 bases between them. CDR3 amino acids: CASSLSGGDTEAFF. In nucleotides, the CDR3 is TGCGCCAGCAGCTTGTCGGGCGGGGACACTGAAGCTTTCTTT. Looking up the rest from reference TRBV5-1 and TRBJ1-1 gives the full variable domain: KAGVTQTPRYLIKTRGQQVTLSCSPISGHRSVSWYQQTPGQGLQFLFEYFSETQRNKGNFPGRFSGRQFSNSRSEMNVSTLELGDSALYLCASSLSGGDTEAFFGQGTRLTVV.

This chain joins TRBV5-4 and TRBJ2-3, with D possibly matching TRBD1 (6 bases). Germline-derived CDR1 and CDR2 are SGHNT and YYREEE (reference sequence). This CDR3 comprises 14 residues. The germline V and J ends were trimmed by 1 base and 6 bases, with 12 bases remaining between them. This CDR3 reads CASSLFGGRDTQYF. The CDR3 region has the DNA TGTGCCAGCAGCTTGTTTGGGGGCCGGGATACGCAGTATTTT.

This clonotype was counted many times. The chain recombines TRBV2 with TRBJ2-1; D might be TRBD1 (5 bases). The length of the CDR3 is 14 residues. V was pared by 6 bases and J by 4 bases, with 13 bases between. Germline CDR1 SNHLY, CDR2 FYNNEI. The CDR3 loop is CASSPTTGYNEQFF. The CDR3 DNA is TGTGCCAGCAGCCCCACCACAGGATACAATGAGCAGTTCTTC.

Many counts were recorded for this clonotype. The CDR3 sequence: CASGLDSLNTEAFF. The CDR3 region has the DNA TGCGCCAGCGGCCTAGACAGCCTGAACACTGAAGCTTTCTTT. The J gene is TRBJ1-1, the V gene TRBV5-1, with D perhaps TRBD1 (5 bases). The CDR3 length is 14 residues. Germline assignment: CDR1 SGHRS and CDR2 YFSETQ. With 7 bases removed from V and 0 bases from J, the gap between germline ends came to 13 bases.

This clonotype has a count of ten or more. V is TRBV28 and J is TRBJ1-1; TRBD1 matches at 9 bases. V dropped 7 bases and J dropped 4; count of bases not matched to a gene: 10. The germline gives CDR1 MDHEN, CDR2 SYDVKM. The CDR3 totals 15 residues. CDR3 nucleotides: TGTGCCAGCATTATAGGGGGACAGGGCGGCACTGAAGCTTTCTTT. Amino acid sequence: CASIIGGQGGTEAFF.

There are many counts of this clonotype. The rearrangement links TRBV6-5 to TRBJ2-7, with 10 nucleotides matching TRBD2. This CDR3 spans 16 amino acids. Germline values: CDR1 MNHEY, CDR2 SVGAGI. With 0 bases clipped from V and 2 bases from J, the junction kept 4 bases outside the gene matches. The CDR3 spells CASSYSRTSGTYEQYF. The CDR3 coding sequence is TGTGCCAGCAGTTACTCGAGGACTAGCGGAACCTACGAGCAGTACTTC.

In its sample, this clonotype was seen many times. The gene calls are TRBV2 and TRBJ1-6, with D hard to call. Trimming left V 8 bases short and J 18 bases short, with 23 bases between. Per germline, CDR1 SNHLY and CDR2 FYNNEI. The CDR3 consists of 13 residues. The CDR3 reads CASEYTSGRLNHF. The CDR3 bases are TGTGCCAGCGAGTACACTTCCGGACGCCTTAACCACTTT.

Details on this clonotype: Given a much more abundant clone one base away, this may be a read error. This chain connects TRBV5-1 to TRBJ1-3; possible D gene TRBD1, 6 bases. Germline CDR1 SGHRS, CDR2 YFSETQ. The CDR3 extends over 16 amino acids. The DNA of the CDR3 is TGCGCCGGCAGCCAAAGTCCACAGGGATCTGGAAACACCATATATTTT. It is translated as CAGSQSPQGSGNTIYF.

This clonotype was recorded many times. V gene TRBV6-1 combines with J gene TRBJ2-4, with 8 bases identical to TRBD2. Germline loops: CDR1 MNHNS, CDR2 SASEGT. The ends lost 6 bases at V and 3 bases at J; junction bases unmatched: 4. The CDR3 covers 14 residues. The chain's CDR3 is CASRSLAGKNIQYF. CDR3 coding DNA: TGTGCCAGCAGGAGCCTAGCGGGCAAAAACATTCAGTACTTC.

This clonotype was seen more than once but under ten times. The gene calls are TRBV6-1 and TRBJ2-2; D possibly matches TRBD1 or TRBD2 (5 bases each). V lost 6 bases and J 1 base, leaving 12 bases between the germline ends. CDR1 and CDR2 from the germline V gene are MNHNS and SASEGT. The CDR3 has 15 amino acids. CDR3 amino acids: CASSRGARNTGELFF. The CDR3 nucleotides read TGTGCCAGCAGCCGAGGGGCCAGGAACACCGGGGAGCTGTTTTTT.

A few counts support this clonotype. J is TRBJ2-1 and V is TRBV4-1, with a weak D call TRBD2 (5 bases). Germline V gene lookup returns CDR1 MGHRA and CDR2 YSYEKL. V dropped 2 bases and J dropped 7 bases, with 12 bases sitting between them. CDR3 size: 14 residues. Written as DNA, the CDR3 is TGCGCCAGCAGCCAAACTAGGATGAGTAATGAGCAGTTCTTC. Amino acids: CASSQTRMSNEQFF.

This clonotype appeared many times. This chain joins TRBV2 and TRBJ2-2; weak D call: TRBD2 (6 bases). Trimming removed 6 bases at V and 2 bases at J, with 10 bases between. The CDR3 is 14 residues long. CDR1 is SNHLY, CDR2 FYNNEI, per germline. This chain's CDR3 is CASSAGLNTGELFF. The DNA for the CDR3 is TGTGCCAGCAGCGCGGGACTTAACACCGGGGAGCTGTTTTTT.

This clonotype has ten or more counts. The J gene is TRBJ1-1, the V gene TRBV6-2 or TRBV6-3, with 10 positions matching TRBD1. Per the germline V gene, CDR1 is MNHEY and CDR2 is SVGEGT. The CDR3 runs to 13 residues. With 5 bases clipped from V and 5 bases from J, the junction kept 2 bases outside the gene matches. Here the CDR3 DNA reads TGTGCCAGCAGTGACAGGGGGCCTACTGAAGCTTTCTTT. It is translated as CASSDRGPTEAFF.

This clonotype has at least ten counts. This chain connects TRBV20-1 to TRBJ1-1, with unresolved D. This CDR3 is 16 amino acids long. Germline V gene data show CDR1 as DFQATT and CDR2 as SNEGSKA (reference sequence). Trimming took off 0 bases at V and 6 bases at J, with 20 bases between the two ends. The CDR3 loop is CSARDIGTRQLAEAFF. The CDR3 region has the DNA TGCAGTGCTAGAGATATTGGAACCCGCCAGTTGGCTGAAGCTTTCTTT.

The table lists this clonotype with many counts. The V and J genes are TRBV2 and TRBJ1-1; maybe TRBD1 (6 bases). Germline assignment: CDR1 SNHLY and CDR2 FYNNEI. With 5 bases removed from V and 3 bases from J, the gap between germline ends came to 10 bases. There are 13 residues in the CDR3. Here the CDR3 DNA reads TGTGCCAGCAGTCAGGGGAGGGACACTGAAGCTTTCTTT. Translated: CASSQGRDTEAFF.

The chain joins TRBV28 to TRBJ2-7, with 11 positions matching TRBD2. Looked up from germline, CDR1 is MDHEN and CDR2 is SYDVKM. The CDR3 has 15 residues. J gave up 3 bases and V 5 bases, and 6 bases lay outside the gene matches. The CDR3 DNA reads TGTGCCAGCAGTCCCTGGACTAGCGGGCACTACGAGCAGTACTTC. It specifies CASSPWTSGHYEQYF. The entire variable domain, with the rest obtained from reference TRBV28 and TRBJ2-7, is as follows: DVKVTQSSRYLVKRTGEKVFLECVQDMDHENMFWYRQDPGLGLRLIYFSYDVKMKEKGDIPEGYSVSREKKERFSLILESASTNQTSMYLCASSPWTSGHYEQYFGPGTRLTVT.

This clonotype occurred many times. The CDR3 sequence: CASSWTGNSPLHF. CDR3 sequence (DNA): TGTGCCAGCAGTTGGACGGGGAATTCACCCCTCCACTTT. V is TRBV11-1 and J is TRBJ1-6; unclear D gene. V was clipped by 6 bases and J by 7 bases, with 10 bases between them. This CDR3 contains 13 residues. Germline V gene lookup returns CDR1 SGHAT and CDR2 FQDESV (reference sequence).

This clonotype has ten or more counts. The CDR3 protein is CASSLGAGMNTGELFF. CDR3 coding DNA: TGTGCCAGCAGCCTAGGGGCGGGGATGAACACCGGGGAGCTGTTTTTT. This chain joins TRBV7-8 and TRBJ2-2; possible D gene TRBD2, 6 bases. The CDR3 is 16 residues long. Germline V lookup: CDR1 SGHVS, CDR2 FQNEAQ. V was trimmed by 5 bases and J by 1 base, leaving 14 bases between them.

The chain links TRBV6-1 to TRBJ1-5, with TRBD1 identical over 7 bases. The V gene's germline CDR1 is MNHNS and CDR2 SASEGT. The CDR3 runs 15 residues. Trimming took 7 bases from V and 3 from J; bases not matched to a gene: 9. The CDR3 loop reads CASNPGQESNQPQHF. CDR3 DNA sequence: TGTGCCAGCAACCCCGGACAGGAATCCAATCAGCCCCAGCATTTT.

This clonotype was found a few times. This chain uses TRBV2 with TRBJ1-2, with TRBD1 as a possible D gene (6 bases). This CDR3 region has 12 residues. CDR1 SNHLY and CDR2 FYNNEI come from the germline V gene. Trimming removed 8 bases at V and 6 bases at J, with 13 bases between. Here the CDR3 DNA reads TGTGCCAGCGCAAGTCCAGGGGATGGCTACACCTTC. It encodes CASASPGDGYTF. Using reference TRBV2 and TRBJ1-2 for the parts outside the CDR3, the full variable domain is EPEVTQTPSHQVTQMGQEVILRCVPISNHLYFYWYRQILGQKVEFLVSFYNNEISEKSEIFDDQFSVERPDGSNFTLKIRSTKLEDSAMYFCASASPGDGYTFGSGTRLTVV.